The 10 T cell receptor beta chains in this list originate from one sample, sequenced in a study of PD-L1 blockade in urothelial cancer. Repertoires were generated with immunoSEQ multiplex PCR, while TCRdb's copy carries only in-frame clones and drops some. In the table there are some 41,000 clones, approximately 88% of which are singletons. Sequenced here: PBMCs, sampled around atezolizumab (anti-PD-L1) treatment. These receptors all come from a man older than 75 with urothelial cancer.

The chain carries TRBV28 and TRBJ2-7; perhaps TRBD2 as D (6 bases). This CDR3 contains 13 residues. V lost 3 bases to trimming and J lost 4 bases, with 10 bases between them. Germline V CDR1 and CDR2: MDHEN, SYDVKM. The CDR3 coding sequence is TGTGCCAGCAGTTTTACCGGGAGATACGAGCAGTACTTC. This translates into CASSFTGRYEQYF.

The CDR3 bases are TGTGCCAGCAGTTTTAGCGATATCCGCTCCTACGAGCAGTACTTC. Translation: CASSFSDIRSYEQYF. The gene calls are TRBV27 and TRBJ2-7, with D maybe TRBD2 (5 bases). The germline gives CDR1 MNHEY, CDR2 SMNVEV (reference sequence). V lost 3 bases and J lost 0, with 12 bases in between. The CDR3 has 15 residues.

The chain has TRBV25-1 and TRBJ1-3; 9 nucleotides align to TRBD1. CDR1 and CDR2 (germline): MGHDK, SYGVNS. The CDR3 loop spans 16 amino acids. Losses at the gene ends were 2 bases for V and 1 base for J; bases not matched to a gene: 3. This chain's CDR3 is CASSEPGTGSGNTIYF. The CDR3 DNA follows: TGTGCCAGCAGTGAACCCGGGACAGGGTCTGGAAACACCATATATTTT.

The chain links TRBV5-1 to TRBJ2-2, with D maybe TRBD1 (6 bases). This CDR3 has 17 residues. V lost 1 base and J lost 4, with 17 bases in between. The V gene's germline CDR1 is SGHRS and CDR2 YFSETQ. CDR3 region: CASSLQWRTAGTGELFF. DNA of the CDR3: TGCGCCAGCAGCTTGCAGTGGAGGACAGCTGGCACCGGGGAGCTGTTTTTT.

The chain combines TRBV18 with TRBJ2-2; 10 bases fit TRBD1. The length of the CDR3 is 17 residues. Germline V lookup: CDR1 KGHSH, CDR2 LQKENI. The trim removed 0 bases at V and 4 bases at J, leaving 5 bases unmatched. CDR3 protein: CASSPPPGTGVTGELFF. The CDR3 coding sequence is TGTGCCAGCTCACCACCGCCAGGGACAGGGGTCACCGGGGAGCTGTTTTTT. Looking up the rest from reference TRBV18 and TRBJ2-2 gives the full variable domain: NAGVMQNPRHLVRRRGQEARLRCSPMKGHSHVYWYRQLPEEGLKFMVYLQKENIIDESGMPKERFSAEFPKEGPSILRIQQVVRGDSAAYFCASSPPPGTGVTGELFFGEGSRLTVL.

The chain carries TRBV7-9 and TRBJ2-7, with TRBD2 matching 13 bases. The length of the CDR3 is 15 residues. V shed 5 bases and J 4 bases; nucleotides not matched to a gene: 5. Per the germline V gene, CDR1 is SEHNR and CDR2 is FQNEAQ (reference sequence). The CDR3 spells CASSTRTSGGYEQYF. The DNA of the CDR3 is TGTGCCAGCAGCACCCGGACTAGCGGGGGATACGAGCAGTACTTC.

The chain uses TRBV6-1 and TRBJ2-1; D unclear. The germline V and J ends were trimmed by 5 bases and 8 bases, with 16 bases remaining between them. CDR3 length: 14 residues. Germline values: CDR1 MNHNS, CDR2 SASEGT. The CDR3 nucleotides read TGTGCCAGCAGTCTCGGGTCACCGGGTGATGAGCAGTTCTTC. It translates to CASSLGSPGDEQFF.

The chain couples TRBV28 to TRBJ2-6; no clear D. The CDR3 length is 13 residues. Germline CDR1 is MDHEN and CDR2 is SYDVKM. V shed 7 bases and J shed 1 base, with 5 bases lying between them. The CDR3 sequence: CASMTSGANVLTF. CDR3 coding DNA: TGTGCCAGCATGACATCTGGGGCCAACGTCCTGACTTTC. Filled out from reference TRBV28 and TRBJ2-6, the complete variable domain reads DVKVTQSSRYLVKRTGEKVFLECVQDMDHENMFWYRQDPGLGLRLIYFSYDVKMKEKGDIPEGYSVSREKKERFSLILESASTNQTSMYLCASMTSGANVLTFGAGSRLTVL.

The CDR3 reads CASSLTSAANTEAFF. CDR3 coding DNA: TGCGCCAGCAGCTTGACGAGCGCAGCGAACACTGAAGCTTTCTTT. This sequence joins TRBV5-1 and TRBJ1-1; D not certain. This CDR3 is 15 amino acids long. The V and J ends lost 1 base and 1 base respectively, with 11 bases between them. The germline CDR1 and CDR2 sequences are SGHRS and YFSETQ.

The genes are TRBV2 and TRBJ2-4, with 11 bases identical to TRBD1. Germline-derived CDR1 and CDR2 are SNHLY and FYNNEI. With V trimmed by 7 bases and J by 7 bases, 3 bases remained unmatched. CDR3 length: 13 residues. The CDR3 region has the DNA TGTGCCAGCATAGGACAGGGGGCCAACATTCAGTACTTC. This encodes CASIGQGANIQYF.